This T cell receptor beta chain was identified during a study of blood T cell repertoires in COVID-19. For the study at large: Sites in the United States, Italy and Spain provided acute and convalescent COVID-19 samples. T cells, B-cell-depleted T cells, or PBMCs provided the cDNA or gDNA that served as material.

How the authors handled the data: Reference gene primer amplification in the assay estimated nucleated cell counts. Sequencing was performed with immunoSEQ multiplex PCR; in TCRdb, only in-frame clones are kept and a portion is missing. That table furnishes V, J and clone size, whereas the DNA furnished D and trimming. The data contain 150,000 or so clones, around 83% of them singletons. Germline V gives CDR1 SGDLS, CDR2 YYNGEE. The CDR3 has 14 residues. Trimming took off 0 bases at V and 6 bases at J, with 10 bases between the two ends. Seattle researchers signed up patients amid active infection and tracked them longitudinally.

This sequence was found in an older woman with COVID-19, enrolled during active disease. V is TRBV9 and J is TRBJ2-1; D not certain. The specimen was peripheral blood. CDR3 coding DNA: TGTGCCAGCAGCGTAGGTGCGGTAGGCAATGAGCAGTTCTTC. Its protein is CASSVGAVGNEQFF.